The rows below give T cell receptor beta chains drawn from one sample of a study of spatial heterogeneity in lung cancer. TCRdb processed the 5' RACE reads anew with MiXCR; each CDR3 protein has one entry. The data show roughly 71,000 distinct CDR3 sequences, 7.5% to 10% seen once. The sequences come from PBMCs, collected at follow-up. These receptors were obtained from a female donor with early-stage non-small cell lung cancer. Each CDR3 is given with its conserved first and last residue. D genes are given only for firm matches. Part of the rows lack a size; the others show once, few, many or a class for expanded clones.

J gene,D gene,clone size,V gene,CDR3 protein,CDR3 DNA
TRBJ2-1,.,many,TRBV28,CASSLPDQEQFF,TGTGCCAGCAGTTTACCTGACCAAGAGCAGTTCTTC
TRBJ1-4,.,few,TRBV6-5,CASSPEGRGGEKLFF,TGTGCCAGCAGTCCGGAGGGCAGGGGTGGTGAAAAACTGTTTTTT
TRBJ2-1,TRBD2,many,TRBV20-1,CSAPALAGHEQFF,TGCAGTGCCCCGGCCTTAGCGGGTCATGAGCAGTTCTTC
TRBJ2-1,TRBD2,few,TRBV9,CASSSQTGGHEQFF,TGTGCCAGCAGCTCCCAGACGGGAGGCCATGAGCAGTTCTTC
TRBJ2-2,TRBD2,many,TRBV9,CASSVGGSEITGELFF,TGTGCCAGCAGCGTAGGCGGGAGTGAAATTACCGGGGAGCTGTTTTTT
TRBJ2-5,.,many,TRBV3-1,CASSSRSETQYF,TGTGCCAGCAGCTCCCGGAGTGAGACCCAGTACTTC
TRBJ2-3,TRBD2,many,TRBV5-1,CASSSGNTDTQYF,TGCGCCAGCAGTAGCGGGAACACAGATACGCAGTATTTT
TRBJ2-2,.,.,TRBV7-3,CASSWTGPSGGELFF,TGTGCCAGCAGCTGGACGGGCCCATCAGGCGGGGAGCTGTTTTTT
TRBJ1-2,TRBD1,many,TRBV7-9,CASSPDRGRVFNGYTF,TGTGCCAGCAGCCCGGACAGGGGGCGAGTGTTCAATGGCTACACCTTC
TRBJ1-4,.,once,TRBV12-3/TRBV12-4,CASSLGPSGNEKLFF,TGTGCCAGCAGTTTAGGGCCCTCAGGCAATGAAAAACTGTTTTTT
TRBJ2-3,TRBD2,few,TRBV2,CASTVESAAGDDTQYF,TGTGCCAGCACGGTTGAAAGCGCCGCGGGAGATGATACGCAGTATTTT